Below, 5 T cell receptor beta chains from the same sample are listed, as sequenced in a study of shared clonotypes between healthy human individuals. The data were produced by immunoSEQ multiplex PCR, yet TCRdb's version contains in-frame clones alone and is incomplete. The sample has 500,000 or so clones, 90% to 96% seen once; the top ten hold around 0.067%. The sample consisted of naive CD4+ T cells sorted from blood. The subset denotes: CD45RA+ positively selected. The receptors derive from a woman aged 25 to 39 in good health.

The gene calls are TRBV11-2 and TRBJ2-7; D is unclear. Germline V lookup: CDR1 SGHAT, CDR2 FQNNGV. Trimming stripped 6 bases from V and 0 bases from J, with 21 bases between. The CDR3 contains 17 residues. The CDR3 spells CASSLIASAASSYEQYF. The DNA for the CDR3 is TGTGCCAGCAGTCTAATCGCGTCGGCAGCGAGCTCCTACGAGCAGTACTTC. Complete variable domain (other parts from reference TRBV11-2 and TRBJ2-7): EAGVAQSPRYKIIEKRQSVAFWCNPISGHATLYWYQQILGQGPKLLIQFQNNGVVDDSQLPKDRFSAERLKGVDSTLKIQPAKLEDSAVYLCASSLIASAASSYEQYFGPGTRLTVT.

V gene TRBV7-6 combines with J gene TRBJ2-2, with 10 nucleotides matching TRBD2. V shed 5 bases, J shed 3 bases, and the junction held 0 bases outside the gene matches. This CDR3 is built from 14 residues. Germline V gene lookup returns CDR1 SGHVS and CDR2 FNYEAQ. The CDR3 nucleotides read TGTGCCAGCAGCGGACTAGCGGACACCGGGGAGCTGTTTTTT. It codes for CASSGLADTGELFF.

This chain uses TRBV7-9 with TRBJ2-5; tentative D call: TRBD2 (5 bases). Germline V gives CDR1 SEHNR, CDR2 FQNEAQ (reference sequence). V was shortened by 7 bases and J by 5 bases, with 11 bases between the two germline ends. The CDR3 totals 12 residues. DNA for the CDR3: TGTGCCAGCAAGAGGGTTGAGGAGACCCAGTACTTC. Translating it yields CASKRVEETQYF.

This clone was seen a single time. The chain couples TRBV6-1 to TRBJ1-1; TRBD1 is a possible D gene (5 bases). Trimming left V 4 bases short and J 8 bases short, with 11 bases between. The germline V gene encodes CDR1 MNHNS and CDR2 SASEGT. CDR3 length: 12 residues. DNA for the CDR3: TGTGCCAGCAGTGCGCAGGGCTGGGAAGCTTTCTTT. This encodes CASSAQGWEAFF.

This clone was detected only a few times. The chain links TRBV19 to TRBJ1-5; D is unresolved. Germline CDR1 LNHDA, CDR2 SQIVND (reference sequence). The CDR3 is 12 residues long. V lost 6 bases to trimming and J lost 6 bases, with 9 bases between them. This CDR3 is CASRSAGQPQHF. CDR3 DNA: TGTGCCAGTAGGTCGGCCGGTCAGCCCCAGCATTTT. Full variable domain (remainder filled in from reference TRBV19 and TRBJ1-5): DGGITQSPKYLFRKEGQNVTLSCEQNLNHDAMYWYRQDPGQGLRLIYYSQIVNDFQKGDIAEGYSVSREKKESFPLTVTSAQKNPTAFYLCASRSAGQPQHFGDGTRLSIL.